The present T cell receptor beta chain was sequenced within a study of human T cells and chemical hapten exposure. The wider study: Each patient's scalp received weekly diphenylcyclopropenone throughout the approximately 25-week study.

Study-level results: With DPC sensitization, TCRs exceeding 1 in 1000 frequency showed no change.

Time point of the sample: patch test 3, about 24 weeks after DPC sensitization. The treatment: therapeutic diphenylcyclopropenone sensitization with weekly scalp DPC. Phlebotomy was performed prior to application of every patch test. Ten or more counts support this clonotype. The antigen is unknown. Methods used by the authors: From about 22,000 to 700,000 TCRs were found per sample, with a median of approximately 100,000. TCRdb called the RACE reads again in MiXCR, with one record for every CDR3 protein. The V and J calls reflect TCRdb's pipeline rather than the authors' work. Among 95,000 to 150,000 distinct CDR3 sequences listed, roughly 12% were seen once. This CDR3 spans 15 amino acids. Between the trimmed V and J ends, which lost 5 bases and 4 bases, there was a span of 17 bases. The germline gives CDR1 MDHEN, CDR2 SYDVKM.

This TCR derives from a woman aged 45-60 years with alopecia areata. Some clones in this sample may be carry-over from other donors' samples. This material consisted of whole blood, taken in connection with sensitization to the hapten diphenylcyclopropenone (DPC). V gene TRBV28 combines with J gene TRBJ1-1; D remains ambiguous. The CDR3 DNA sequence: TGTGCCAGCAGTCCCTCAGGAGCCGGCTTCACTGAAGCTTTCTTT. Translating it yields CASSPSGAGFTEAFF.